This T cell receptor beta chain was recorded in a study of blood T cell repertoires in COVID-19. The method was immunoSEQ multiplex PCR; TCRdb's version includes in-frame clones alone and lacks a portion of them. The table includes roughly 400,000 clones, 90% detected once. Losses at the gene ends were 6 bases for V and 9 bases for J; bases not matched to a gene: 4. This CDR3 has 13 residues. Germline V gives CDR1 MNHEY, CDR2 SVGAGI. This sequence originates from a young man who had recovered from COVID-19. Sequenced: PBMCs or T cells enriched from blood (not recorded which). V gene TRBV6-5 combines with J gene TRBJ1-6; 8 positions agree with TRBD1. The CDR3: CASRDRVSSPLHF. As DNA, the CDR3 is TGTGCCAGCAGGGACAGGGTTTCTTCACCCCTCCACTTT.